One and the same sample provided the 9 T cell receptor beta chains below, sequenced in a study of cytomegalovirus exposure and HLA in healthy donors. The PCR had 60 Vbeta and 13 Jbeta primers. TCRdb's copy holds only in-frame clones and misses some; the assay was immunoSEQ multiplex PCR. The profile shows 150,000 to 200,000 clones, about 80% of them singletons. The sample taken for sequencing was PBMCs. The receptor source for this set is a man younger than 35 in good health and CMV-seronegative.

The chain is built from TRBV29-1 and TRBJ1-1; D remains ambiguous. There are 12 residues in the CDR3. Trimming shortened V by 6 bases and J by 0 bases, and 8 bases separated the two germline ends. CDR1 and CDR2 from the germline V gene are SQVTM and ANQGSEA. CDR3 in DNA: TGCAGCGTGGTGACATTGAACACTGAAGCTTTCTTT. It codes for CSVVTLNTEAFF.

The chain couples TRBV6-6 to TRBJ1-1, with 10 bases that match TRBD1. The CDR3 runs to 15 residues. Trimming cost V 1 base and J 1 base; bases outside gene matches: 0. Germline lookup yields CDR1 MNHNY and CDR2 SVGAGI (reference sequence). In DNA, the CDR3 is TGTGCCAGCAGTTACTGGACAGGGGGGAACACTGAAGCTTTCTTT. It is translated as CASSYWTGGNTEAFF.

The gene calls are TRBV4-2 and TRBJ1-5; D not resolved. The germline V gene encodes CDR1 LGHNA and CDR2 YNFKEQ. The CDR3 totals 13 residues. Trimming took off 6 bases at V and 2 bases at J, with 8 bases between the two ends. CDR3 bases: TGTGCCAGCAGTGAGGATGGCAATCAGCCCCAGCATTTT. The encoded protein is CASSEDGNQPQHF.

The J gene is TRBJ2-4, the V gene TRBV5-1; 7 bases line up with TRBD1. The CDR3 is 16 residues long. CDR1 SGHRS and CDR2 YFSETQ come from the germline V gene. The J segment lost 8 bases and the V segment lost 4 bases, leaving 15 bases of the junction unmatched. The DNA of the CDR3 is TGCGCCAGCAGCGCCGCCTTTGACAGGGTGACGGACATTCAGTACTTC. It translates to CASSAAFDRVTDIQYF.

This clone was seen only once. This sequence joins TRBV29-1 and TRBJ2-7; TRBD1 might be the D (5 bases). The V gene's germline CDR1 is SQVTM and CDR2 ANQGSEA. This CDR3 is built from 16 residues. V lost 5 bases to trimming and J lost 1 base, with 21 bases between them. Here the CDR3 DNA reads TGCAGCGTTCTAGGACATACCAACTCCATATCCTACGAGCAGTACTTC. Its protein product is CSVLGHTNSISYEQYF.

V usage is TRBV27 and J usage is TRBJ1-2, with 11 positions matching TRBD1. This CDR3 region has 17 residues. V lost 6 bases to trimming and J lost 5 bases; unmatched junction nucleotides: 14. Per the germline V gene, CDR1 is MNHEY and CDR2 is SMNVEV (reference sequence). The CDR3 bases are TGTGCCAGCAGGCTACTTGGACAGGGGGCAATTCGGTATGGCTACACCTTC. It codes for CASRLLGQGAIRYGYTF.

The chain has TRBV2 and TRBJ2-7; D not certain. V lost 8 bases, J lost 3 bases, and 11 bases lay in between. CDR1 and CDR2 from the germline V gene are SNHLY and FYNNEI. The CDR3 is made up of 12 amino acids. Here the CDR3 DNA reads TGTGCCAGCCAACATACGATCTACGAGCAGTACTTC. Translated: CASQHTIYEQYF.

The J gene is TRBJ2-1, the V gene TRBV28, with 8 bases lining up with TRBD2. V dropped 5 bases and J dropped 4; count of bases not matched to a gene: 10. From germline, CDR1 is MDHEN and CDR2 SYDVKM. The CDR3 has 16 amino acids. The CDR3 region has the DNA TGTGCCAGCAGTCACCCAAAACTAGCGGAGTACAATGAGCAGTTCTTC. Protein product: CASSHPKLAEYNEQFF.

This clone was found a few times. The rearrangement uses TRBV7-9 and TRBJ1-2; 7 nucleotides agree with TRBD1. Looked up from germline, CDR1 is SEHNR and CDR2 is FQNEAQ (reference sequence). This CDR3 has 16 amino acids. V trimming: 3 bases; J trimming: 0 bases; junction bases outside the gene matches: 7. The CDR3 loop reads CASSFTGTEANYGYTF. Here the CDR3 DNA reads TGTGCCAGCAGCTTTACCGGGACAGAAGCTAACTATGGCTACACCTTC.